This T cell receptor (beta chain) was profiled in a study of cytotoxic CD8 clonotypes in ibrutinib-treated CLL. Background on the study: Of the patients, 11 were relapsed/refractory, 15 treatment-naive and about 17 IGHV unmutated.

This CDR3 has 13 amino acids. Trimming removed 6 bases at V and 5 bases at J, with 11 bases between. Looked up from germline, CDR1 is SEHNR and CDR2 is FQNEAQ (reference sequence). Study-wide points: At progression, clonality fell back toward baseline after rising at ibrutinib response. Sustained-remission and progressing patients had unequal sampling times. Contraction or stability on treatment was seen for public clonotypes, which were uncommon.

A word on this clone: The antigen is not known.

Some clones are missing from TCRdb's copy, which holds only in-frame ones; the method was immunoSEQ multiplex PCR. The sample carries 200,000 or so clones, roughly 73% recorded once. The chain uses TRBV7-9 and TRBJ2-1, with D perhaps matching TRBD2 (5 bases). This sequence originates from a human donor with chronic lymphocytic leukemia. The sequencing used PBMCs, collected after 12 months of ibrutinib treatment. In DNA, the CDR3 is TGTGCCAGCAGGGCGGGTCTGAACAATGAGCAGTTCTTC. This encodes CASRAGLNNEQFF. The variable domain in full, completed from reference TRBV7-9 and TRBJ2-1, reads DTGVSQNPRHKITKRGQNVTFRCDPISEHNRLYWYRQTLGQGPEFLTYFQNEAQLEKSRLLSDRFSAERPKGSFSTLEIQRTEQGDSAMYLCASRAGLNNEQFFGPGTRLTVL.